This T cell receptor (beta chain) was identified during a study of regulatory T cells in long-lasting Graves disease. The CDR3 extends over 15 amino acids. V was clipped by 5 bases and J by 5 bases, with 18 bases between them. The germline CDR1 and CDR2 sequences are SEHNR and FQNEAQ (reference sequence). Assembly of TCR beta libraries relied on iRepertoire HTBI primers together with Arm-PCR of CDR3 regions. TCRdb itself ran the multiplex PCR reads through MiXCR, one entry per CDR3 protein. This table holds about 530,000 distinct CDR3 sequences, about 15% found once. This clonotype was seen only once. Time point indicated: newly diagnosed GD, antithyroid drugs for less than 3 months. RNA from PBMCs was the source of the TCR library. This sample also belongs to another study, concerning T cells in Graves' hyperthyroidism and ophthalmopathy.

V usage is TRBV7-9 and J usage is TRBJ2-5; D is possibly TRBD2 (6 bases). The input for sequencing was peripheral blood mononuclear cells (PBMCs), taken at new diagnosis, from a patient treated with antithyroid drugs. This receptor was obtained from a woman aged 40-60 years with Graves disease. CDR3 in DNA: TGTGCCAGCAGCATGGGGCAGCCTGGGGGGGAGACCCAGTACTTC. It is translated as CASSMGQPGGETQYF.